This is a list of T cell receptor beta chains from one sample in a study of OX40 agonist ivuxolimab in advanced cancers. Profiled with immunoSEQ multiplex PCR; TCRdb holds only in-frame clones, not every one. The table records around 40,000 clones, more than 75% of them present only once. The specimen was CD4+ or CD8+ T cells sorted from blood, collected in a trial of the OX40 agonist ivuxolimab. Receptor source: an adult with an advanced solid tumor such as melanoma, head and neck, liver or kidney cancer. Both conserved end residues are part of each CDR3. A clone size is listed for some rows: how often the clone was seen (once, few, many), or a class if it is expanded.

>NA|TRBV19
CASSIGPNTSGRSFRGTQYF
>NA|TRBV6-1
CASSAWDLNQDNSPLHF
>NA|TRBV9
CASSVDPGQGMNTEAFF
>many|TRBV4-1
CASSHLDYTQYF
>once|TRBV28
CASSLLGPGSSYEQYF
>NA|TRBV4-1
CASSQDLQGYGYEQYF
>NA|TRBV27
CAAGGSGNTIYF
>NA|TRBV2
CASSPRGVLRTQYF
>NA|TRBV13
CASSSRTLAYEQYF
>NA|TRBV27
CASSLGTGAFHEQYF
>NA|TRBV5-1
CASSLARSYGYTF
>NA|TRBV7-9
CASSPTWTAKETQYF
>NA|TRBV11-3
CASSPDKGNTIYF
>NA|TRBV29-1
CSVEADGTFQETQYF
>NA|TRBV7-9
CATAGGREAPYEQYF
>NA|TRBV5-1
CASSWFLAGVGETQYF
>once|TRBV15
CATRGSWSSYEQYF
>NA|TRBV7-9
CASSYSLDTSGNTIYF
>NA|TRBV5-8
CASSPTGRAGNTIYF
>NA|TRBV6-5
CASSYLGRKNSPLHF
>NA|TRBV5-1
CASSLAEGAIYEQYF
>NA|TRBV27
CASSPGTSSQETQYF
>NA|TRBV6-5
CASSQGGPYEQYF
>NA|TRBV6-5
CASSSISNPSSYEQYF
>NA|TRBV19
CASMGQGQGYGYTF
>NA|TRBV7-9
CASSLVTLQGGTDTQYF
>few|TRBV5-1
CASSYRTENTEAFF
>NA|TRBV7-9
CASSLAGGSYEQYF
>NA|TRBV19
CASSISGTGLNEQYF
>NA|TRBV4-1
CASSQDMVGNTIYF
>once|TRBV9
CASSDLGEGNTIYF
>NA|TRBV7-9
CASSLLPLRQGADEKLFF
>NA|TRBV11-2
CASSARPAGDNYGYTF
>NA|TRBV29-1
CSVEGLAGLVSNTGELFF
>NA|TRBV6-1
CASSEAGNEQYF
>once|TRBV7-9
CASSMGWETQYF
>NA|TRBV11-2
CASSEAGRTSDEQYF
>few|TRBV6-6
CASSQRGRTYEQYF
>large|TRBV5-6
CASSSVLDEKLFF
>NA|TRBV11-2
CASSLGAGGPYEQYF
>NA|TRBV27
CASSFSGAIRAQHF
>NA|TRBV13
CAKGGLPESLNTEAFF
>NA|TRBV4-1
CASSQDQPTVSTEAFF
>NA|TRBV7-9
CASSLALPGDYTF
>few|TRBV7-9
CASSLLGGHEQYF
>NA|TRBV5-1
CASSLEGRLGNEQYF
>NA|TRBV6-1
CASSEALRGSYEQYF
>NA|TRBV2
CASSEANQPQHF
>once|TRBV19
CASETGTSYNEQFF
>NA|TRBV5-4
CASSLVKENTEAFF
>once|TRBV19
CASSVLGQTYSYTF
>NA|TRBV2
CASRMAGKQPQHF
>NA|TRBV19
CASSIGKSSYNEQFF
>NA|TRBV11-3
CASSFGGPNTEAFF